One sample yielded the 2 T cell receptor beta chains listed below, sequenced in a study of T cell responses to AZD1222 COVID-19 vaccine. Repertoires were generated with immunoSEQ multiplex PCR, while TCRdb's copy carries only in-frame clones and drops some. Of about 42,000 clones detected, around 88% appear once; the ten largest clones hold 20% to 30%. The material sequenced was peripheral blood, taken 28 days after the second AZD1222 dose. The receptors stem from an adult who received the AZD1222 COVID-19 vaccine.

This clone was found a few times. V usage is TRBV27 and J usage is TRBJ1-6; D unresolved. Germline V CDR1 and CDR2: MNHEY, SMNVEV (reference sequence). V lost 0 bases and J 0 bases, leaving 6 bases between the germline ends. The CDR3 consists of 16 residues. The DNA of the CDR3 is TGTGCCAGCAGTTTATCTGGCAGCTCCTATAATTCACCCCTCCACTTT. This gives the protein CASSLSGSSYNSPLHF.

J is TRBJ1-2 and V is TRBV7-9, with D possibly TRBD1 on 6 matching bases. V shed 1 base and J shed 9 bases, with 15 bases lying between them. Germline assignment: CDR1 SEHNR and CDR2 FQNEAQ (reference sequence). The CDR3 runs 14 residues. CDR3 amino acids: CASSLGVGGASYTF. The CDR3 DNA is TGTGCCAGCAGCTTAGGAGTTGGGGGCGCGAGCTACACCTTC.